This T cell receptor beta chain was observed in a study of T cell responses to AZD1222 COVID-19 vaccine. Study results and caveats: Regions 160-218 and 743-854 dominated among vaccine-associated CD4 TCRs spanning spike.

Comment on this clone: Its antigen is unknown.

Clones were sequenced by immunoSEQ multiplex PCR, and TCRdb holds only the in-frame ones, with some missing. Altogether fewer than 90,000 clones are present, 75% to 95% being singletons, with the ten largest covering around 10%. The V end lost 4 bases, the J end lost 7 bases, and 13 bases lay between the germline ends. CDR1 is GTSNPN, CDR2 SVGIG, per germline (reference sequence). The CDR3 contains 12 residues. The TCR originated in an adult who received the AZD1222 COVID-19 vaccine. This sequence joins TRBV30 and TRBJ1-1, with unresolved D. Sequencing was performed on peripheral blood, taken 28 days after the second AZD1222 dose. This CDR3 is CAWTSGRGEAFF. Here the CDR3 DNA reads TGTGCCTGGACCTCTGGGAGAGGTGAAGCTTTCTTT.